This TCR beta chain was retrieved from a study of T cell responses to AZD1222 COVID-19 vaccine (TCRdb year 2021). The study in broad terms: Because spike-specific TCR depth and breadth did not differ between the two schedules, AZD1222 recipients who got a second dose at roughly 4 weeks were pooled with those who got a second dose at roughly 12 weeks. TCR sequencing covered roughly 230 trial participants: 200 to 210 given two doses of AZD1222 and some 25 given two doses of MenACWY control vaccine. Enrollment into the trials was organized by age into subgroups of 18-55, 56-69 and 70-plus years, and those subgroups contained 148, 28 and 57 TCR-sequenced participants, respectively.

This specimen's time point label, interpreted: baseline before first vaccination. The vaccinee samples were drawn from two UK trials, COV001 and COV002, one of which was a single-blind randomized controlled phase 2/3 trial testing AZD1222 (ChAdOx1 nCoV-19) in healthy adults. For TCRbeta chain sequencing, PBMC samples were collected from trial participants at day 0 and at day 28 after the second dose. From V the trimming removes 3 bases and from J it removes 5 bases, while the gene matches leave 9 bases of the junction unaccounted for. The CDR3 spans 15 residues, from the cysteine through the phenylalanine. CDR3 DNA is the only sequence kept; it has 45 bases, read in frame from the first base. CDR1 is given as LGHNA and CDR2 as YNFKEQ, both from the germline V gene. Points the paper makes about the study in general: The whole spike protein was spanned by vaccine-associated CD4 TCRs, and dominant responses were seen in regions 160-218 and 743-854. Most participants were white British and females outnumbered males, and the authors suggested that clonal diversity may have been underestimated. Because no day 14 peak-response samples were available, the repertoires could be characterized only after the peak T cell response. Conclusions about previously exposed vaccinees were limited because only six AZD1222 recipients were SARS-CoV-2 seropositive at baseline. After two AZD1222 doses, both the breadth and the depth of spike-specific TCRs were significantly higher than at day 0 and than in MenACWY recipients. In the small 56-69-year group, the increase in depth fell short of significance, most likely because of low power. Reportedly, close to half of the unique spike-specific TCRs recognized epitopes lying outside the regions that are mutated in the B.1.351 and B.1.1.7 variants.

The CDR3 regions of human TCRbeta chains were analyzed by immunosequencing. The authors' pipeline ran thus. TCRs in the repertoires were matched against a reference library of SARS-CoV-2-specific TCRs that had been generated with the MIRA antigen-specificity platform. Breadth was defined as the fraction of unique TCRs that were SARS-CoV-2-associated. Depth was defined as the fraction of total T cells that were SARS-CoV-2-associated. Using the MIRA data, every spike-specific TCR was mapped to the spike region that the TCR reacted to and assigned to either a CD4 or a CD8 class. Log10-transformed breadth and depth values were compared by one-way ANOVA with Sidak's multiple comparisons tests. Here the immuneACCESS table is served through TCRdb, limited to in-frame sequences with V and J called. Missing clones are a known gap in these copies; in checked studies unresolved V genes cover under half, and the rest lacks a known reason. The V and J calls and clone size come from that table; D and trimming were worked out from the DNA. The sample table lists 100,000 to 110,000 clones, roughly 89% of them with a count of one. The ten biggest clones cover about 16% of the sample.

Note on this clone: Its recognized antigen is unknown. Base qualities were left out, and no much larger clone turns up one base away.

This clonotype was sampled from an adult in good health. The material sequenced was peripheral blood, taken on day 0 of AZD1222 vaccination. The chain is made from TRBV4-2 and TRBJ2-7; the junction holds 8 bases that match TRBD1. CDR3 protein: CASSHLRGLTNEQYF. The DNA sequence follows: TGTGCCAGCAGCCACCTCAGGGGGCTGACTAACGAGCAGTACTTC.